This TCR beta chain was observed in a study of shared clonotypes between healthy human individuals. Donors were healthy HIV-negative adults without recent acute infections or vaccinations. The unsorted samples had 80 million to 95 million PBMCs used for genomic DNA. As regards this clone: Its specificity is unknown.

V lost 0 bases and J lost 3, with 12 bases in between. Germline values: CDR1 SGDLS, CDR2 YYNGEE. The CDR3 consists of 15 residues. Study-wide results and caveats: Clonotype sharing among donors was thought likely to change with sequencing depth.

Researchers ran the assay at a deep level. Only in-frame clones appear in the TCRdb table, and some are missing; sequencing was by immunoSEQ multiplex PCR. Found here are approximately 500,000 clones, 75% to 85% of them singletons; the top ten hold 10% to 15%. This sequence was found in a woman aged 40 to 55 in good health. Some clones in this sample may be carry-over from other donors' samples. The V gene is TRBV9, the J gene TRBJ1-2; D unclear. Sequenced sample: PBMCs. This CDR3 reads CASSVGRIEDYGYTF. Here the CDR3 DNA reads TGTGCCAGCAGCGTAGGTCGCATCGAGGACTATGGCTACACCTTC.